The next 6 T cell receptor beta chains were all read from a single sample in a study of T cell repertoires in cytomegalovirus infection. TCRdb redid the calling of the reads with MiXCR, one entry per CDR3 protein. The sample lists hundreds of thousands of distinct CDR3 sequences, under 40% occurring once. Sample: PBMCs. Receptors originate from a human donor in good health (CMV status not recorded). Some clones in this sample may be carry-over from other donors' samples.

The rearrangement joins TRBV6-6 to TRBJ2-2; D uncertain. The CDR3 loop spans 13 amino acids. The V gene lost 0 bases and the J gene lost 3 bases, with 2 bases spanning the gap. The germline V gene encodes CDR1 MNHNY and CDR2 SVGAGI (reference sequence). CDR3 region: CASSYSYTGELFF. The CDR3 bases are TGTGCCAGCAGTTACTCGTACACCGGGGAGCTGTTTTTT.

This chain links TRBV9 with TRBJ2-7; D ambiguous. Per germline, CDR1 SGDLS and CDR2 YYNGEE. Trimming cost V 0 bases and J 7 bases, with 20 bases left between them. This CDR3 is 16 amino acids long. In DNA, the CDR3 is TGTGCCAGCAGCGTAGGAGGTCGAGGTGGTGAAGGGGAGCAGTACTTC. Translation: CASSVGGRGGEGEQYF.

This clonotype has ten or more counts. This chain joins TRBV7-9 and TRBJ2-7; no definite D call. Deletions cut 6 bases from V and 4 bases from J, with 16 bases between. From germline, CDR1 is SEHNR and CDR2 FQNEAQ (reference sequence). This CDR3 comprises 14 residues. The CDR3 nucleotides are TGTGCCAGCAGTCAACCCGGGCGGCTTTACGAGCAGTACTTC. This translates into CASSQPGRLYEQYF.

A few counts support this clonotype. In DNA, the CDR3 is TGTGCCAGCAGTTTATACAAGAACACTGAAGCTTTCTTT. Its protein product is CASSLYKNTEAFF. This sequence joins TRBV28 and TRBJ1-1; D call uncertain. Trimming removed 1 base at V and 1 base at J, with 4 bases between. Germline CDR1 reads MDHEN; CDR2 reads SYDVKM. The CDR3 sequence is 13 residues long.

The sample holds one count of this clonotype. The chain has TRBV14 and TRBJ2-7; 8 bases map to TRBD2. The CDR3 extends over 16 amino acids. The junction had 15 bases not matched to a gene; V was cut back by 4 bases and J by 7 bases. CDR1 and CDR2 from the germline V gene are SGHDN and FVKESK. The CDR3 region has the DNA TGTGCCAGCAGCCGCTCAAGCGGGAGAGGACAGAGTGAGCAGTACTTC. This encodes CASSRSSGRGQSEQYF. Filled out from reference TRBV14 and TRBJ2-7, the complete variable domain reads EAGVTQFPSHSVIEKGQTVTLRCDPISGHDNLYWYRRVMGKEIKFLLHFVKESKQDESGMPNNRFLAERTGGTYSTLKVQPAELEDSGVYFCASSRSSGRGQSEQYFGPGTRLTVT.

This CDR3 reads CASSFGVAGTTYEQYF. In DNA, the CDR3 is TGTGCCAGCAGCTTCGGAGTAGCCGGGACCACCTACGAGCAGTACTTC. The rearrangement joins TRBV5-4 to TRBJ2-7; the D call may be TRBD1 or TRBD2 (5 bases each). The V gene's germline CDR1 is SGHNT and CDR2 YYREEE (reference sequence). The CDR3 has 16 residues. The V gene lost 2 bases and the J gene lost 2 bases, with 17 bases spanning the gap.